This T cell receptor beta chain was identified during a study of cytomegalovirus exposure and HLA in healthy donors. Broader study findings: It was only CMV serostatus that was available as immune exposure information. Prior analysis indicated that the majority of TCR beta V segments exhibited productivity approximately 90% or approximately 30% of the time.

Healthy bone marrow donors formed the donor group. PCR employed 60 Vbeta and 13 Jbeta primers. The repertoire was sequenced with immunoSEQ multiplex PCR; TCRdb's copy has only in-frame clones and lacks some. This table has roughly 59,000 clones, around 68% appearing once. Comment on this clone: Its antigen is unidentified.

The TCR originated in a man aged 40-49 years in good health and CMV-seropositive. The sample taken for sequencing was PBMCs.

In DNA, the CDR3 is TGTGCCAGCAGCTTACCCCACGGGACAAAAGGCTCCGAGCAGTACTTC. Protein: CASSLPHGTKGSEQYF. V gene TRBV7-9 combines with J gene TRBJ2-7; D possibly corresponds to TRBD1 (6 bases). Between the trimmed V and J ends, which lost 2 bases and 6 bases, there was a span of 20 bases. Germline V CDR1 and CDR2: SEHNR, FQNEAQ (reference sequence). This CDR3 is 16 amino acids long. The variable domain in full, with the rest retrieved from reference TRBV7-9 and TRBJ2-7, is DTGVSQNPRHKITKRGQNVTFRCDPISEHNRLYWYRQTLGQGPEFLTYFQNEAQLEKSRLLSDRFSAERPKGSFSTLEIQRTEQGDSAMYLCASSLPHGTKGSEQYFGPGTRLTVT.